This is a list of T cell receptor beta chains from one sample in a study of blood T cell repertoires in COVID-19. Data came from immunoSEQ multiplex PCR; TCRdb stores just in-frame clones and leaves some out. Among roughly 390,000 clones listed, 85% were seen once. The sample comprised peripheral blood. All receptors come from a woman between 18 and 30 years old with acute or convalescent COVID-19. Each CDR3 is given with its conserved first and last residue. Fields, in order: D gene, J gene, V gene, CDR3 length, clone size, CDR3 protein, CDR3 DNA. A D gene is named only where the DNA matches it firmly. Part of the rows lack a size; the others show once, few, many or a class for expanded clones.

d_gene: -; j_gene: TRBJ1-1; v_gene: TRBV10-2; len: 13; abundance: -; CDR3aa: CASRIQGDTEAFF; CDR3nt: TGCGCCAGCAGGATACAGGGAGACACTGAAGCTTTCTTT
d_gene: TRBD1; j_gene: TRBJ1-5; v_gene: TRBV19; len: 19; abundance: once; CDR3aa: CASSLNEDRAHTFNQPQHF; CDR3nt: TGTGCCAGTAGCCTAAATGAGGACAGGGCACATACCTTCAATCAGCCCCAGCATTTT
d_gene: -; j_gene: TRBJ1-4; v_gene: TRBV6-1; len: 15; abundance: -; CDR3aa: CASSEDLATNEKLFF; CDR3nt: TGTGCCAGCAGTGAGGATCTAGCAACTAATGAAAAACTGTTTTTT
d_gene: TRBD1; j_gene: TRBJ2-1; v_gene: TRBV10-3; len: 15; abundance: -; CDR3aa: CAIRAGTGAYNEQFF; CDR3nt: TGTGCCATCAGAGCCGGGACAGGGGCATACAATGAGCAGTTCTTC
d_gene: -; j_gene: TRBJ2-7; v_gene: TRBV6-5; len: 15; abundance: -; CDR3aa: CAGSEGGTPLYEQYF; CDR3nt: TGTGCCGGCTCCGAGGGGGGGACCCCTTTGTACGAGCAGTACTTC
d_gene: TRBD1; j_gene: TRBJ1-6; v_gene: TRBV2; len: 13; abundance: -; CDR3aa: CASRGQVLGALHF; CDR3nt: TGTGCCAGCAGGGGACAGGTCCTGGGAGCCCTCCACTTT
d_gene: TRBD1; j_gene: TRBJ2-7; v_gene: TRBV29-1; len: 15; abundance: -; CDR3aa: CSVEAGTGSSYEQYF; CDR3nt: TGCAGCGTTGAAGCCGGGACAGGGAGCTCCTACGAGCAGTACTTC
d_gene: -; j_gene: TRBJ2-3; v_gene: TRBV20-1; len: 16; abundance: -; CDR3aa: CSASSRAGDATDTQYF; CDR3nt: TGCAGTGCTAGTTCGAGGGCAGGGGATGCGACAGATACGCAGTATTTT
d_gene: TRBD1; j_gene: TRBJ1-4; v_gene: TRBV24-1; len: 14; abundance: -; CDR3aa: CATSDPGTGEKLFF; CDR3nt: TGTGCCACCAGTGACCCTGGGACAGGAGAAAAACTGTTTTTT
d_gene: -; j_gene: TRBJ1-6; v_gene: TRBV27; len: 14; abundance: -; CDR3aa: CASRPDRTNSPLHF; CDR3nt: TGTGCCAGCAGGCCAGACAGGACTAATTCACCCCTCCACTTT
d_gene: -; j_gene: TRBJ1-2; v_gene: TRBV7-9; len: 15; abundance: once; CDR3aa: CASSSDNRDIYGYTF; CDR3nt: TGTGCCAGCAGCTCTGACAACAGGGATATCTATGGCTACACCTTC
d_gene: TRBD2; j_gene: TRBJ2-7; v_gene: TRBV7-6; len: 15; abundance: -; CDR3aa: CASSLSTSGSYEQYF; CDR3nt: TGTGCCAGCAGCTTATCGACTAGCGGGAGCTACGAGCAGTACTTC
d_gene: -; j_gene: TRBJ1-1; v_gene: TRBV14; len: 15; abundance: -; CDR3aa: CASSQDAGANTEAFF; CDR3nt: TGTGCCAGCAGCCAAGATGCTGGAGCGAACACTGAAGCTTTCTTT
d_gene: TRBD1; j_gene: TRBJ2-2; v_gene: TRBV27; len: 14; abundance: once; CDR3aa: CASRWTGATGELFF; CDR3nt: TGTGCCAGCAGGTGGACAGGGGCCACCGGGGAGCTGTTTTTT
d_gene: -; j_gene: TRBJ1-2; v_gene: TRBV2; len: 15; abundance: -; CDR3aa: CASSEARARGNGYTF; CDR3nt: TGTGCCAGCAGTGAAGCGCGGGCAAGGGGGAATGGCTACACCTTC
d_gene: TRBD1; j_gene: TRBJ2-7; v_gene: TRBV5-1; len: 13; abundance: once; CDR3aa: CASSFDRGYEQYF; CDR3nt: TGCGCCAGCAGCTTCGACAGGGGCTACGAGCAGTACTTC
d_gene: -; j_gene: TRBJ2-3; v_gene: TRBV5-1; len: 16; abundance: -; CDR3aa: CASSLARGTSTDTQYF; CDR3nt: TGCGCCAGCAGCTTGGCCAGAGGTACTAGCACAGATACGCAGTATTTT
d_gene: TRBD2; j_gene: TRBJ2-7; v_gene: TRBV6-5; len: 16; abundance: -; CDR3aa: CASSYSGSRGYYEQYF; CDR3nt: TGTGCCAGCAGTTACTCCGGTTCGCGGGGGTACTACGAGCAGTACTTC
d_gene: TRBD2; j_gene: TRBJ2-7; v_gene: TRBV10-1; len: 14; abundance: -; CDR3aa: CASSESGRTYEQYF; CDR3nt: TGCGCCAGCAGCGAGAGCGGGAGGACCTACGAGCAGTACTTC
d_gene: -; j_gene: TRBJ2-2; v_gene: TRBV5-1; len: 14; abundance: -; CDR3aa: CASSWERNTGELFF; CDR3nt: TGCGCCAGCAGCTGGGAGAGAAACACCGGGGAGCTGTTTTTT
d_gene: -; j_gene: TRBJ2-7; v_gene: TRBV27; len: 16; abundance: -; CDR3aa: CASSSQPAGKTYEQYF; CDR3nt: TGTGCCAGCAGCTCCCAACCAGCGGGCAAGACCTACGAGCAGTACTTC
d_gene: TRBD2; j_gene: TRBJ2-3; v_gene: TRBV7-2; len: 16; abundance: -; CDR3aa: CASSALAGVNTDTQYF; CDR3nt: TGTGCCAGCAGCGCCCTAGCGGGAGTGAACACAGATACGCAGTATTTT
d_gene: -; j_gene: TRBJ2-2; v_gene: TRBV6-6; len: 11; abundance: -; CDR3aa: CASSEAGELFF; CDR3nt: TGTGCCAGCAGTGAGGCCGGGGAGCTGTTTTTT
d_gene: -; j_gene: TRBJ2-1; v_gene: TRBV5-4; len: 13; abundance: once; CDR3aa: CASSPLSYNEQFF; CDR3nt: TGTGCCAGCAGCCCTCTGTCCTACAATGAGCAGTTCTTC
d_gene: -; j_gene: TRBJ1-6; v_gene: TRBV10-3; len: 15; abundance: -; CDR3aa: CAISESDTDNSPLHF; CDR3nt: TGTGCCATCAGTGAGTCGGACACCGACAATTCACCCCTCCACTTT
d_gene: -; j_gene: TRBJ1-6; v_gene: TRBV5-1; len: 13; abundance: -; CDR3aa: CASSFDNNSPLHF; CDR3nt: TGCGCCAGCAGCTTCGACAATAATTCACCCCTCCACTTT
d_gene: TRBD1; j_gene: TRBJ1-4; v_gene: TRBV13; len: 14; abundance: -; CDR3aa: CASSFGTANEKLFF; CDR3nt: TGTGCCAGCAGCTTCGGGACAGCTAATGAAAAACTGTTTTTT
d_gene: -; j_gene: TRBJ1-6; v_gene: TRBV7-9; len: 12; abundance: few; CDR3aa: CASSFAESPLHF; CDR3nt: TGTGCCAGCAGCTTCGCGGAATCACCCCTCCACTTT
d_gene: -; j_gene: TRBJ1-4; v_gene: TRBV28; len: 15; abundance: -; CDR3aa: CASSFEGTVLEKLFF; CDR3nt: TGTGCCAGCAGTTTTGAGGGGACTGTCCTTGAAAAACTGTTTTTT
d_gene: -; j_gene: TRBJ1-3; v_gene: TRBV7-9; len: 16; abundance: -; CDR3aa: CASSLVRTVSGNTIYF; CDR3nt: TGTGCCAGCAGCTTAGTAAGGACAGTTTCTGGAAACACCATATATTTT
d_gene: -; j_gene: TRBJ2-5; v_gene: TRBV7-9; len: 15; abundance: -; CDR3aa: CASSSPGQRQETQYF; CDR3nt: TGTGCCAGCAGCTCCCCGGGACAACGACAAGAGACCCAGTACTTC
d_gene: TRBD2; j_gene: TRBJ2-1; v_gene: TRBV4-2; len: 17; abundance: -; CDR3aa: CASSQESGQRGIDEQFF; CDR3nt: TGTGCCAGCAGCCAAGAGTCGGGGCAGCGGGGGATTGATGAGCAGTTCTTC
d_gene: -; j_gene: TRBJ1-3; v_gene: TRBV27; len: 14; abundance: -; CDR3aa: CASSLTYSGNTIYF; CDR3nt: TGTGCCAGCAGTTTAACTTACTCTGGAAACACCATATATTTT
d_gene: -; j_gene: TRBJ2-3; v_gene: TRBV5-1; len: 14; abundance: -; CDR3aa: CASSFTGGQDTQYF; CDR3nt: TGCGCCAGCAGCTTTACCGGGGGGCAAGATACGCAGTATTTT
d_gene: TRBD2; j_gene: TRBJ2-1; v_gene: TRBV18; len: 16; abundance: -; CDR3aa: CASSPIPTSGYNEQFF; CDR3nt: TGTGCCAGCTCACCAATTCCGACTAGCGGATACAATGAGCAGTTCTTC
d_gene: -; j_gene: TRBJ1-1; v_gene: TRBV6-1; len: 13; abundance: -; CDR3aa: CASSEGANTEAFF; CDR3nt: TGTGCCAGCAGTGAAGGGGCAAACACTGAAGCTTTCTTT
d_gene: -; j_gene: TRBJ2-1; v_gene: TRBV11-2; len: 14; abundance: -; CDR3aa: CASSWGGGTNEQFF; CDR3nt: TGTGCCAGCAGCTGGGGAGGGGGGACCAATGAGCAGTTCTTC
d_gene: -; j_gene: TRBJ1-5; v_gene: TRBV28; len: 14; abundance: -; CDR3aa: CASRNRDYNQPQHF; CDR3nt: TGTGCCAGCAGAAACCGGGACTACAATCAGCCCCAGCATTTT
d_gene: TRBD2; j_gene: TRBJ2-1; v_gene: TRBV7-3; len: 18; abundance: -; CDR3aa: CASSLNGLAGGVYNEQFF; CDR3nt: TGTGCCAGCAGCTTAAACGGACTAGCGGGAGGGGTCTACAATGAGCAGTTCTTC
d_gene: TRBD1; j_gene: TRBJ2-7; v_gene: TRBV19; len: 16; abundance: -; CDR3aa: CASSIGPRQGTYEQYF; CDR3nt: TGTGCCAGTAGTATTGGGCCGCGACAGGGGACCTACGAGCAGTACTTC
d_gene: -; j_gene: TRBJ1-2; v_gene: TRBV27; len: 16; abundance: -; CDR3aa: CASSRATDPENYGYTF; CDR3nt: TGTGCCAGCAGCAGGGCGACAGACCCAGAAAACTATGGCTACACCTTC
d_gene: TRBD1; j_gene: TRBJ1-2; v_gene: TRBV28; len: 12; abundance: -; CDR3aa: CASSGTGDGYTF; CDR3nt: TGTGCCAGCAGCGGGACAGGGGATGGCTACACCTTC